A single sample gave rise to the 19 T cell receptor beta chains below, sequenced in a study of cytomegalovirus exposure and HLA in healthy donors (dated by TCRdb to the late 2010s). Library method: the immunoSEQ multiplex PCR assay. The immuneACCESS repertoire file appears here via TCRdb, limited to in-frame rearrangements. These files lack a portion of the clones; in checked studies, under half of the deficit traces to unresolved V genes, and the cause of the others is not known. Within this sample are around 160,000 clones, with roughly nine tenths of them counted one time only. The ten largest clones take up over 2.5% of the sample. The specimen was PBMCs. The receptors here all came from a woman between 18 and 29 years old in good health and CMV-seropositive.

The chain joins TRBV14 to TRBJ1-1; 8 bases are shared with TRBD1. J gave up 0 bases and V 8 bases, and 8 bases lay outside the gene matches. Per the germline V gene, CDR1 is SGHDN and CDR2 is FVKESK. This CDR3 region has 15 residues. This chain's CDR3 is CASFQTGGLNTEAFF. DNA for the CDR3: TGTGCCAGCTTCCAAACAGGGGGTCTGAACACTGAAGCTTTCTTT. Using reference TRBV14 and TRBJ1-1 for the parts outside the CDR3, the full variable domain is EAGVTQFPSHSVIEKGQTVTLRCDPISGHDNLYWYRRVMGKEIKFLLHFVKESKQDESGMPNNRFLAERTGGTYSTLKVQPAELEDSGVYFCASFQTGGLNTEAFFGQGTRLTVV.

This clone was observed a single time. This chain connects TRBV25-1 to TRBJ2-2, with D unclear. The CDR3 consists of 15 residues. CDR1 and CDR2 (germline): MGHDK, SYGVNS. V was clipped by 4 bases and J by 6 bases, with 15 bases between them. The CDR3 spells CASSGPLDGAGELFF. DNA of the CDR3: TGTGCCAGCAGTGGCCCCCTCGACGGAGCCGGGGAGCTGTTTTTT.

This chain uses TRBV2 with TRBJ2-7; TRBD2 aligns across 8 bases. Trimming cost V 4 bases and J 3 bases; bases outside gene matches: 5. Germline loops: CDR1 SNHLY, CDR2 FYNNEI. The CDR3 is 14 amino acids. CDR3 amino acids: CASSGLSGDYEQYF. The CDR3 bases are TGTGCCAGCAGTGGTCTTAGCGGGGACTACGAGCAGTACTTC.

The rearrangement joins TRBV28 to TRBJ2-2; TRBD2 matches at 14 bases. Unmatched junction bases numbered 3, after V lost 2 bases and J lost 7 bases. The CDR3 loop spans 16 amino acids. Per the germline V gene, CDR1 is MDHEN and CDR2 is SYDVKM. The DNA of the CDR3 is TGTGCCAGCAGTTTAGCGGGACTAGCGGGAGTCGGGGAGCTGTTTTTT. As protein: CASSLAGLAGVGELFF. Combining the CDR3 with reference TRBV28 and TRBJ2-2 gives the whole variable domain DVKVTQSSRYLVKRTGEKVFLECVQDMDHENMFWYRQDPGLGLRLIYFSYDVKMKEKGDIPEGYSVSREKKERFSLILESASTNQTSMYLCASSLAGLAGVGELFFGEGSRLTVL.

The chain joins TRBV6-1 to TRBJ1-1, with 7 bases fitting TRBD1. This CDR3 has 12 residues. Germline CDR1 reads MNHNS; CDR2 reads SASEGT. The J segment lost 5 bases and the V segment lost 6 bases, leaving 3 bases of the junction unmatched. The DNA of the CDR3 is TGTGCCAGCAGGCTGACAGGGACTGAAGCTTTCTTT. Its protein product is CASRLTGTEAFF.

The J gene is TRBJ2-7, the V gene TRBV5-6; 8 bases agree with TRBD1. Germline V CDR1 and CDR2: SGHDT, YYEEEE. V lost 1 base, J lost 4 bases, and 4 bases stayed unmatched. This CDR3 spans 14 amino acids. CDR3 loop: CASSLRQGIYEQYF. For the CDR3, the DNA is TGTGCCAGCAGCTTGAGACAGGGGATTTACGAGCAGTACTTC.

This sequence joins TRBV25-1 and TRBJ2-5; perhaps TRBD1 as D (5 bases). The germline V gene encodes CDR1 MGHDK and CDR2 SYGVNS. V was cut by 3 bases and J by 2 bases, with 7 bases left in between. The length of the CDR3 is 13 residues. The DNA of the CDR3 is TGTGCCAGCAGTGAGGCAGGGCAAGAGACCCAGTACTTC. Amino acid sequence: CASSEAGQETQYF.

The J gene is TRBJ2-3, the V gene TRBV6-1; 10 nucleotides align to TRBD2. Trimming at V came to 2 bases and at J to 6 bases, leaving 11 bases not matched to a gene. From germline, CDR1 is MNHNS and CDR2 SASEGT. The CDR3 has 17 residues. In DNA form, the CDR3 reads TGTGCCAGCAGTGAATTAGGAGCTAGCGGGGGCAGGGATACGCAGTATTTT. This codes for CASSELGASGGRDTQYF.

The chain links TRBV29-1 to TRBJ1-2; D unresolved. This CDR3 is 13 amino acids long. Germline V gene sequence: CDR1 SQVTM, CDR2 ANQGSEA. Trimming removed 3 bases at V and 3 bases at J, with 11 bases between. This CDR3 reads CSVEGSLHYGYTF. CDR3 nucleotides: TGCAGCGTTGAGGGCAGCCTACACTATGGCTACACCTTC.

J is TRBJ2-7 and V is TRBV27, with D perhaps matching TRBD2 (5 bases). From germline, CDR1 is MNHEY and CDR2 SMNVEV (reference sequence). Trimming shortened V by 0 bases and J by 1 base, and 10 bases separated the two germline ends. CDR3 size: 15 residues. CDR3 region: CASSLSDSYSYEQYF. DNA of the CDR3: TGTGCCAGCAGTTTATCGGACTCCTATTCCTACGAGCAGTACTTC.

The chain joins TRBV28 to TRBJ2-7, with TRBD1 as a possible D gene (7 bases). CDR3 length: 14 residues. Germline V gives CDR1 MDHEN, CDR2 SYDVKM. Trimming pared 3 bases from V and 0 bases from J, leaving 9 bases between. This CDR3 reads CASSFQGGSYEQYF. As DNA, the CDR3 is TGTGCCAGCAGTTTCCAGGGGGGCTCCTACGAGCAGTACTTC.

The genes are TRBV10-1 and TRBJ2-4; D may be TRBD2 (6 bases). Looked up from germline, CDR1 is WNHNN and CDR2 is SYGVQD (reference sequence). The CDR3 is 20 residues long. With 8 bases removed from V and 0 bases from J, the gap between germline ends came to 29 bases. DNA of the CDR3: TGCGCCAGCTGGGGAGACATCCAGCGGGCGCTTAGAGTAGCCAAAAACATTCAGTACTTC. Its protein product is CASWGDIQRALRVAKNIQYF.

In its sample, this clone was seen once. This chain connects TRBV7-9 to TRBJ2-1, with D possibly matching TRBD2 (6 bases). The CDR3 loop spans 15 amino acids. V was shortened by 1 base and J by 9 bases, with 16 bases between the two germline ends. Germline values: CDR1 SEHNR, CDR2 FQNEAQ (reference sequence). CDR3 protein: CASSLVLAKSVEQFF. CDR3 coding DNA: TGTGCCAGCAGCTTAGTCCTAGCGAAATCAGTTGAGCAGTTCTTC.

This sequence joins TRBV29-1 and TRBJ1-1; no definite D call. V gave up 7 bases and J gave up 1 base, with 16 bases separating them. Germline CDR1 SQVTM, CDR2 ANQGSEA. The CDR3 covers 14 residues. The CDR3 DNA reads as TGCAGCGCTCGATGGTTGGTGGCGAACACTGAAGCTTTCTTT. Translating it yields CSARWLVANTEAFF. Together with reference TRBV29-1 and TRBJ1-1, the CDR3 gives the full variable domain: SAVISQKPSRDICQRGTSLTIQCQVDSQVTMMFWYRQQPGQSLTLIATANQGSEATYESGFVIDKFPISRPNLTFSTLTVSNMSPEDSSIYLCSARWLVANTEAFFGQGTRLTVV.

The V gene is TRBV28, the J gene TRBJ1-1; D remains unclear. V shed 6 bases and J shed 3 bases, with 8 bases lying between them. Germline-derived CDR1 and CDR2 are MDHEN and SYDVKM. This CDR3 region has 12 residues. CDR3 DNA sequence: TGTGCCAGCAGCCCAGTCTACACTGAAGCTTTCTTT. It is translated as CASSPVYTEAFF.

The J gene is TRBJ2-2, the V gene TRBV2, with TRBD2 matching over 7 bases. CDR1 SNHLY and CDR2 FYNNEI come from the germline V gene. CDR3 length: 18 residues. J lost 6 bases, V lost 3 bases, and 16 bases had no gene match. The CDR3 sequence: CASSDRTSWGVGSGELFF. CDR3 DNA: TGTGCCAGCAGTGACCGGACTAGTTGGGGCGTGGGATCCGGGGAGCTGTTTTTT.

V and J are TRBV5-1 and TRBJ1-1; weak D call: TRBD1 (5 bases). Per germline, CDR1 SGHRS and CDR2 YFSETQ. The CDR3 runs 13 residues. Trimming pared 0 bases from V and 5 bases from J, leaving 8 bases between. The CDR3 DNA reads TGCGCCAGCAGCTTGGAAGGGGTGACTGAAGCTTTCTTT. This gives the protein CASSLEGVTEAFF.

The chain uses TRBV5-4 and TRBJ1-1, with D tentatively TRBD1 (6 bases). CDR1 is SGHNT, CDR2 YYREEE, per germline (reference sequence). The CDR3 is 14 residues long. The V end lost 2 bases, the J end lost 0 bases, and 8 bases lay between the germline ends. The CDR3 DNA is TGTGCCAGCAGCTTACAGGGTGTGAACACTGAAGCTTTCTTT. Its translation is CASSLQGVNTEAFF.

The V and J genes are TRBV6-1 and TRBJ2-1; a possible D gene is TRBD2 (5 bases). CDR1 and CDR2 (germline): MNHNS, SASEGT. With 8 bases removed from V and 4 bases from J, the gap between germline ends came to 15 bases. CDR3 length: 14 amino acids. CDR3 amino acids: CASVLEAAYNEQFF. CDR3 nucleotides: TGTGCCAGCGTTCTGGAGGCTGCTTACAATGAGCAGTTCTTC.